The rows below give T cell receptor beta chains drawn from one sample of a study of OX40 agonist ivuxolimab in advanced cancers. Using immunoSEQ multiplex PCR, the repertoire was profiled, and TCRdb retains in-frame clones only, with some absent. This sample has about 54,000 clones, with approximately 90% found just once. The starting material was CD4+ or CD8+ T cells sorted from blood, obtained in a trial of the OX40 agonist ivuxolimab. The source of these receptors is an adult with an advanced solid tumor such as melanoma, head and neck, liver or kidney cancer. The CDR3 runs from the conserved cysteine through the conserved F or W. A D gene is named only where the DNA matches it firmly. Some rows mark clone size as missing; the rest say once, few, many or name a class of expanded clone.

TRBV5-4	TRBD1	TRBJ1-3	few	TGTGCCAGCAGCACGGGACAGTGGGACACCATATATTTT	CASSTGQWDTIYF
TRBV7-6	.	TRBJ1-2	.	TGTGCCAGCAGCTTCGAGGGCTCCCCTAACTATGGCTACACCTTC	CASSFEGSPNYGYTF
TRBV13	TRBD2	TRBJ2-2	.	TGTGCCGCGGGGGAGGAGTCCGGGGAGCTGTCTTTT	CAAGEESGELSF
TRBV6-5	.	TRBJ1-3	.	TGTGCCAGCAGTTACTCGTTGGGTTCTGGAAACACCATATATTTT	CASSYSLGSGNTIYF
TRBV28	TRBD1	TRBJ2-3	.	TGTGCCAGCAGTTTCCCCGGACAGGGCACAGATACGCAGTATTTT	CASSFPGQGTDTQYF
TRBV6-5	.	TRBJ2-7	.	TGTGCCAGCAGTTACTCGAGTCAGCCAGGTATCGACGAGCAGTACTTC	CASSYSSQPGIDEQYF
TRBV2	.	TRBJ1-1	.	TGTGCCAGCAGTGAATCTAGGGAGGGAGCTTTCTTT	CASSESREGAFF
TRBV4-3	.	TRBJ1-2	.	TGCGCCAGCAGCCAAGATGAGGGGGGCTATGGCTACACCTTC	CASSQDEGGYGYTF
TRBV9	TRBD1	TRBJ2-2	.	TGTGCCAGCAGCAGACCCTCAGGGGGTCCGAACACCGGGGAGCTGTTTTTT	CASSRPSGGPNTGELFF
TRBV4-1	.	TRBJ1-5	.	TGCGCCAGCAGCCAAGCACCGGGACCCCGAGGCAATCAGCCCCAGCATTTT	CASSQAPGPRGNQPQHF
TRBV5-1	TRBD1	TRBJ2-1	.	TGCGCCAGCAGCTTGGGGGAGACAGGGAGCTCCTACAATGAGCAGTTCTTC	CASSLGETGSSYNEQFF
TRBV27	.	TRBJ2-2	.	TGTGCCAGCAGTTGGGGACACCCAAACACCGGGGAGCTGTTTTTT	CASSWGHPNTGELFF
TRBV27	TRBD2	TRBJ2-2	.	TGTGCCAGCAGTCTAGCGGCCGCCACCGGGGAGCTGTTTTTT	CASSLAAATGELFF
TRBV27	.	TRBJ2-6	.	TGTGCCAGCAGTGGATTCTCTGGGGCCAACGTCCTGACTTTC	CASSGFSGANVLTF
TRBV5-4	.	TRBJ1-1	.	TGTGCCAGCAGCTTTGTTGGAGGGAACACTGAAGCTTTCTTT	CASSFVGGNTEAFF
TRBV21-1	.	TRBJ2-2	.	TGTGCCAGCACCCAGTTTTCCGGGGAGCTGTTTTTT	CASTQFSGELFF
TRBV11-2	.	TRBJ2-2	.	TGTGCCAGCAGCCTCTCCGGGACCCACGGGGAGCTGTTTTTT	CASSLSGTHGELFF